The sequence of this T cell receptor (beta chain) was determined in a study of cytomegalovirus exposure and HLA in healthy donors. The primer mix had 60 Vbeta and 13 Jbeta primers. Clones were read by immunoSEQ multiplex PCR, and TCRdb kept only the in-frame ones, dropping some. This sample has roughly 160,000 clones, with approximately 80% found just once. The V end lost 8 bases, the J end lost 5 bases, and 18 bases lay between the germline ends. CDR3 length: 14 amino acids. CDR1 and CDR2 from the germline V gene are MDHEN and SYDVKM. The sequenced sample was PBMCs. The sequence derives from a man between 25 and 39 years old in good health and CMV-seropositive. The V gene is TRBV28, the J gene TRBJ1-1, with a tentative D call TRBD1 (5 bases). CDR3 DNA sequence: TGTGCCAGCGGGGTGGTTGGGGCGGGAACTGAAGCTTTCTTT. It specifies CASGVVGAGTEAFF. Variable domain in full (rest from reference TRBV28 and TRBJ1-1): DVKVTQSSRYLVKRTGEKVFLECVQDMDHENMFWYRQDPGLGLRLIYFSYDVKMKEKGDIPEGYSVSREKKERFSLILESASTNQTSMYLCASGVVGAGTEAFFGQGTRLTVV.